This T cell receptor beta chain was recovered during a study of shared clonotypes between healthy human individuals. Study in general: The people who gave samples were a couple of women and three men aged 18 to 49. The plates for each donor numbered three CD4 naive, three CD4 memory, two CD8 naive and one CD8 memory. Study observations and caveats: Blood was the sole source, and tissue repertoires probably differ. Sequencing depth was expected to affect clonotype sharing among donors.

CDR3 length: 12 residues. The germline V gene has CDR1 SEHNR and CDR2 FQNEAQ (reference sequence). The ends were cut back, 1 base at V and 6 bases at J, with 4 bases in the middle. The assay was immunoSEQ multiplex PCR, and TCRdb's table has in-frame clones only and misses some. The sample includes roughly 2.5 million clones, more than 80% of them seen just once. Comments on this clone: The antigen is unknown.

This chain connects TRBV7-9 to TRBJ2-1; D call uncertain. Sequenced material: naive CD4+ T cells sorted from blood. Subset denoted: CD45RA+ positively selected. The receptor was derived from a man aged 18 to 30 in good health. This CDR3 is CASSLGTNEQFF. The CDR3 nucleotides read TGTGCCAGCAGCTTAGGGACCAATGAGCAGTTCTTC.